This entry lists 6 T cell receptor beta chains sequenced from one sample in a study of blood T cell repertoires in COVID-19. Sequenced by immunoSEQ multiplex PCR; TCRdb stores in-frame clones only, minus some. The sample lists a few hundred thousand clones; approximately 80% were seen once. The specimen was peripheral blood. These receptors were collected from a man aged 55 to 70 with acute or convalescent COVID-19.

The CDR3 bases are TGTGCCAGCAGCTTCGGGGACAGGGAGATTTCTGAAGCTTTCTTT. Its protein is CASSFGDREISEAFF. The gene calls are TRBV11-1 and TRBJ1-1, with TRBD1 matching 9 bases. Per the germline V gene, CDR1 is SGHAT and CDR2 is FQDESV (reference sequence). The CDR3 has 15 amino acids. V shed 3 bases, J shed 6 bases, and the junction held 8 bases outside the gene matches.

V gene TRBV5-1 combines with J gene TRBJ1-2; maybe TRBD1 (6 bases). This CDR3 has 13 amino acids. V dropped 0 bases and J dropped 4 bases, with 7 bases sitting between them. The germline V gene encodes CDR1 SGHRS and CDR2 YFSETQ. CDR3 in DNA: TGCGCCAGCAGCTTGGGGGACACCTATGGCTACACCTTC. As protein: CASSLGDTYGYTF.

J is TRBJ2-7 and V is TRBV6-2 or TRBV6-3; TRBD2 agrees at 8 bases. Germline CDR1 and CDR2: MNHEY and SVGEGT. Trimming at V came to 3 bases and at J to 0 bases, leaving 4 bases not matched to a gene. CDR3 length equals 15 residues. CDR3 in amino acids: CASSYERENSYEQYF. CDR3 DNA: TGTGCCAGCAGTTATGAGCGGGAGAACTCCTACGAGCAGTACTTC.

The chain recombines TRBV7-9 with TRBJ1-6; D gene ambiguous. The CDR3 runs 15 residues. Germline loops: CDR1 SEHNR, CDR2 FQNEAQ (reference sequence). V was cut by 5 bases and J by 8 bases, with 16 bases left in between. The CDR3 DNA follows: TGTGCCAGCAGCCCGAACGAGGGCAGATATTCACCCCTCCACTTT. It specifies CASSPNEGRYSPLHF.

The chain has TRBV9 and TRBJ2-7; perhaps TRBD2 as D (5 bases). V gave up 0 bases and J gave up 5 bases, with 9 bases separating them. Germline lookup yields CDR1 SGDLS and CDR2 YYNGEE. The CDR3 totals 13 residues. As DNA, the CDR3 is TGTGCCAGCAGCGTAGGGGCCGGGAACGAGCAGTACTTC. Its translation is CASSVGAGNEQYF.

The chain carries TRBV4-3 and TRBJ1-4; 8 bases line up with TRBD1. CDR1 is LGHNA and CDR2 is YSLEER in the germline V gene. The CDR3 runs 15 residues. J lost 5 bases, V lost 1 base, and 3 bases had no gene match. The DNA for the CDR3 is TGCGCCAGCAGCCAAGGGACAGGGTCGAATGAAAAACTGTTTTTT. Translating gives CASSQGTGSNEKLFF.